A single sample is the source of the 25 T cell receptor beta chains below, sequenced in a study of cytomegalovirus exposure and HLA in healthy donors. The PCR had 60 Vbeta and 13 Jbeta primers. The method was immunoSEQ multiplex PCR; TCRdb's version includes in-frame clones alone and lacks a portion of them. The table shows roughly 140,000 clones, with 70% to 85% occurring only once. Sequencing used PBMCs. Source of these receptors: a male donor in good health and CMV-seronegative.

In DNA, the CDR3 is TGTGCCAGCAGCTATACAGGGGGGGAGGGGAATGAGCAGTTCTTC. Translating it yields CASSYTGGEGNEQFF. The rearrangement uses TRBV7-9 and TRBJ2-1, with D tentatively TRBD1 (8 bases). The germline CDR1 and CDR2 sequences are SEHNR and FQNEAQ (reference sequence). The CDR3 length is 15 residues. The V and J ends lost 4 bases and 7 bases respectively, with 17 bases between them.

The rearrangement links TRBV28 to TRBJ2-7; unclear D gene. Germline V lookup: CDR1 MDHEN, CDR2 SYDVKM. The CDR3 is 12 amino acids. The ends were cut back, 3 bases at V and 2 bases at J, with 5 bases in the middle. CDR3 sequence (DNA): TGTGCCAGCAGTTTTGGCCCCTACGAGCAGTACTTC. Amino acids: CASSFGPYEQYF.

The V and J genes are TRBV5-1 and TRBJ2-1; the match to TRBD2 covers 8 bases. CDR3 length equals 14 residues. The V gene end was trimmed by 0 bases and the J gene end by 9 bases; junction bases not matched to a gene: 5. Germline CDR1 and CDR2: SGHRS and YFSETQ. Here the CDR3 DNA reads TGCGCCAGCAGCTTGGATTCAAGCGGGAGTGAGCAGTTCTTC. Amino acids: CASSLDSSGSEQFF.

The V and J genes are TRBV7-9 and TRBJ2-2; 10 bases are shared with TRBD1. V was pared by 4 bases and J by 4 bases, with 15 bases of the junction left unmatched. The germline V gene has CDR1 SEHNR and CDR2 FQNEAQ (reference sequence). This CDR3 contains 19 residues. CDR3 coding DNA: TGTGCCAGCAGCTCCGACAGGGGGCGCAAGGGATCAAGCACCGGGGAGCTGTTTTTT. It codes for CASSSDRGRKGSSTGELFF.

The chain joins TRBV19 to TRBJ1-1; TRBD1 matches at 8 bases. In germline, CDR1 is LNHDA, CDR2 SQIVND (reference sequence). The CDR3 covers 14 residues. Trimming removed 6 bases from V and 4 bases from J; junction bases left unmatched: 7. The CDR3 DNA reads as TGTGCCAGTAGCCACGGGACAGGTATCACTGAAGCTTTCTTT. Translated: CASSHGTGITEAFF.

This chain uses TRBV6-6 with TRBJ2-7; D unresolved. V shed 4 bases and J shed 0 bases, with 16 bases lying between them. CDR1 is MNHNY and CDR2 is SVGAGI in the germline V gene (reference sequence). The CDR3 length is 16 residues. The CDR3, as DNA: TGTGCCAGCAGTTCCGCCCTGGCGGCCAGCTCCTACGAGCAGTACTTC. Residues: CASSSALAASSYEQYF.

The DNA of the CDR3 is TGTGCCTGGAGTGTAACCGGAGACACCATATATTTT. Encoded protein: CAWSVTGDTIYF. The chain couples TRBV30 to TRBJ1-3; D remains ambiguous. This CDR3 has 12 residues. V was shortened by 0 bases and J by 8 bases, with 8 bases between the two germline ends. The germline CDR1 and CDR2 sequences are GTSNPN and SVGIG (reference sequence).

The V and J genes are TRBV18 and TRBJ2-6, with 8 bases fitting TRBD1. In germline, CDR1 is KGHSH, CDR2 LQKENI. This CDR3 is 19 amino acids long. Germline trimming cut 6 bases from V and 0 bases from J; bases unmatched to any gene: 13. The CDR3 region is CASSNPTGDRASGANVLTF. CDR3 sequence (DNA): TGTGCCAGCTCGAACCCGACAGGGGATCGGGCCTCTGGGGCCAACGTCCTGACTTTC.

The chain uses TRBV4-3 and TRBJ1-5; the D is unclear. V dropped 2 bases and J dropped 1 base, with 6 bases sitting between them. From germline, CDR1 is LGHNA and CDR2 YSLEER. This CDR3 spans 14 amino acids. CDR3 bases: TGCGCCAGCAGCCAACAATTCAGCAATCAGCCCCAGCATTTT. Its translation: CASSQQFSNQPQHF.

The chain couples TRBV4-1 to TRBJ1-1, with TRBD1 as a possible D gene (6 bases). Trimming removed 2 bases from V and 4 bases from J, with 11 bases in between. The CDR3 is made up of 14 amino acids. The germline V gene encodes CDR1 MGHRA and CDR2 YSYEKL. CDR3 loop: CASSQIPQGTEAFF. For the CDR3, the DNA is TGCGCCAGCAGCCAAATTCCACAGGGCACTGAAGCTTTCTTT.

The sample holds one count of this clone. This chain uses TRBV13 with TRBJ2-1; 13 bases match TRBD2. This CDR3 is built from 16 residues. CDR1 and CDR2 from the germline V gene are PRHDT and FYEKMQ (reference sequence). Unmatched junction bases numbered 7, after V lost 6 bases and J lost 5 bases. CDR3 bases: TGTGCCAGCAGACGACTAGCGGGAGGTCGTGACAATGAGCAGTTCTTC. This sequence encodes CASRRLAGGRDNEQFF. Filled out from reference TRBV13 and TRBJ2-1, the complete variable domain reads AAGVIQSPRHLIKEKRETATLKCYPIPRHDTVYWYQQGPGQDPQFLISFYEKMQSDKGSIPDRFSAQQFSDYHSELNMSSLELGDSALYFCASRRLAGGRDNEQFFGPGTRLTVL.

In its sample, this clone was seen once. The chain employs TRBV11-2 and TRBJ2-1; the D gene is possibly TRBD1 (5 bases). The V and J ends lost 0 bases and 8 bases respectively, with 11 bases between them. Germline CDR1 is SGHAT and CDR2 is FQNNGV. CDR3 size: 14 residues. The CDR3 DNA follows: TGTGCCAGCAGCTTAGACCCAGGGTGGGATGAGCAGTTCTTC. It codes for CASSLDPGWDEQFF.

The CDR3 nucleotides are TGTGCCAGCAGCTCGGGACTAGCGGAGAGCTCCTACAATGAGCAGTTCTTC. Residues: CASSSGLAESSYNEQFF. The chain carries TRBV7-9 and TRBJ2-1, with TRBD2 identical over 11 bases. The length of the CDR3 is 17 residues. V was pared by 4 bases and J by 0 bases, with 5 bases of the junction left unmatched. CDR1 is SEHNR and CDR2 is FQNEAQ in the germline V gene (reference sequence). Full variable domain (rest looked up from reference TRBV7-9 and TRBJ2-1): DTGVSQNPRHKITKRGQNVTFRCDPISEHNRLYWYRQTLGQGPEFLTYFQNEAQLEKSRLLSDRFSAERPKGSFSTLEIQRTEQGDSAMYLCASSSGLAESSYNEQFFGPGTRLTVL.

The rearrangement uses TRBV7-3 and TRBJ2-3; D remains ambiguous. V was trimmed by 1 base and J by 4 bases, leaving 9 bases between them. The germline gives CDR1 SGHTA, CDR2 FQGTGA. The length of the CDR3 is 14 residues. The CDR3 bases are TGTGCCAGCAGCTTAATTGCCCTAGCAGATACGCAGTATTTT. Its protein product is CASSLIALADTQYF.

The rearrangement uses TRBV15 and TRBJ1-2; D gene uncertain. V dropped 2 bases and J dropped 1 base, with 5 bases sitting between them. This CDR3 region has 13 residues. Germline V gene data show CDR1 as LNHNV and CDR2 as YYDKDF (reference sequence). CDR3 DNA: TGTGCCACCAGCAGACAGAATAACTATGGCTACACCTTC. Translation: CATSRQNNYGYTF.

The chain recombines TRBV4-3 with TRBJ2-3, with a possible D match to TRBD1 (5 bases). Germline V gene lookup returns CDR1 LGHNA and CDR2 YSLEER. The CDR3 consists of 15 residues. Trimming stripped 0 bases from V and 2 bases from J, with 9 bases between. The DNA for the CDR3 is TGCGCCAGCAGCCAAGATGAGACAGCCACAGATACGCAGTATTTT. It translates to CASSQDETATDTQYF.

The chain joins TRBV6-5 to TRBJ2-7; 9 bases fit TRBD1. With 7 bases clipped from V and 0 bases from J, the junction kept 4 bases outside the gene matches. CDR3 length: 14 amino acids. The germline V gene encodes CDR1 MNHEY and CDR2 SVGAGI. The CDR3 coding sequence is TGTGCCAGCATTACAGGGGGCGTCTCCTACGAGCAGTACTTC. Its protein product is CASITGGVSYEQYF.

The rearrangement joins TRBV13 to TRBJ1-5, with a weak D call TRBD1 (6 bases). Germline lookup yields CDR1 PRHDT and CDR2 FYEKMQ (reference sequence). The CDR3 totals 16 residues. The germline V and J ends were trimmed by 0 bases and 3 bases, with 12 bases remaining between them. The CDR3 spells CASSLGAGQPNQPQHF. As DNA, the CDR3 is TGTGCCAGCAGCTTAGGCGCAGGACAGCCCAATCAGCCCCAGCATTTT.

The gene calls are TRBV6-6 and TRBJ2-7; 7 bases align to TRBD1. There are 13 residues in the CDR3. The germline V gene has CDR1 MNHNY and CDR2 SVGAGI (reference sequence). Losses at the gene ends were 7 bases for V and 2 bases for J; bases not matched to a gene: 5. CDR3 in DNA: TGTGCCAGCACACTTCAGGGGGCCTACGAGCAGTACTTC. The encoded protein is CASTLQGAYEQYF.

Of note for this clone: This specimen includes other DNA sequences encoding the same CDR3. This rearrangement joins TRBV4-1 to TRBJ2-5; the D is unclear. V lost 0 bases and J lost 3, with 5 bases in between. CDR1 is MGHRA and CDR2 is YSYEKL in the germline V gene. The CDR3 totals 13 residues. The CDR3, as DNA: TGCGCCAGCAGCCAAGATGCAGAAGAGACCCAGTACTTC. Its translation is CASSQDAEETQYF.

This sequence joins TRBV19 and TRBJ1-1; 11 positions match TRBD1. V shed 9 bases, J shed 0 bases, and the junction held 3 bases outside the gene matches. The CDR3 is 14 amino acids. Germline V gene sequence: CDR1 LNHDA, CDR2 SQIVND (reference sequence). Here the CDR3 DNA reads TGTGCCAGCGGACAGGGGGCTGTGAACACTGAAGCTTTCTTT. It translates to CASGQGAVNTEAFF. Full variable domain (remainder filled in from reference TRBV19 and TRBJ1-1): DGGITQSPKYLFRKEGQNVTLSCEQNLNHDAMYWYRQDPGQGLRLIYYSQIVNDFQKGDIAEGYSVSREKKESFPLTVTSAQKNPTAFYLCASGQGAVNTEAFFGQGTRLTVV.

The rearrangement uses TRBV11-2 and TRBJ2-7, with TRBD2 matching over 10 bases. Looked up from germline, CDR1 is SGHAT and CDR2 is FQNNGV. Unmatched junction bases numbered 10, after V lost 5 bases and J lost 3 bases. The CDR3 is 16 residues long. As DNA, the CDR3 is TGTGCCAGCAGCCGTGCTGGGCTAGCGGGAGTCTACGAGCAGTACTTC. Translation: CASSRAGLAGVYEQYF.

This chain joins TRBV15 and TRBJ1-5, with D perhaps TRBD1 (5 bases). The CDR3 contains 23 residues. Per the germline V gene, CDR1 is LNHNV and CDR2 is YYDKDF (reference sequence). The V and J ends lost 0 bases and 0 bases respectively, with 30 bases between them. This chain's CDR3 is CATSRDKWGVWGEGENSNQPQHF. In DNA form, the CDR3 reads TGTGCCACCAGCAGAGATAAATGGGGGGTATGGGGGGAGGGCGAAAATAGCAATCAGCCCCAGCATTTT.

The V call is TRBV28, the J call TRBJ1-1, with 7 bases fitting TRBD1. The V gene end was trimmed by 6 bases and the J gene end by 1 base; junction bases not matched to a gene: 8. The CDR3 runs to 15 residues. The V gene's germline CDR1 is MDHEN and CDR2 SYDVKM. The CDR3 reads CASRSPQGWNTEAFF. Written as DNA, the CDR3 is TGTGCCAGCAGGTCCCCACAGGGGTGGAACACTGAAGCTTTCTTT. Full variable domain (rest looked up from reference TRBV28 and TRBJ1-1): DVKVTQSSRYLVKRTGEKVFLECVQDMDHENMFWYRQDPGLGLRLIYFSYDVKMKEKGDIPEGYSVSREKKERFSLILESASTNQTSMYLCASRSPQGWNTEAFFGQGTRLTVV.

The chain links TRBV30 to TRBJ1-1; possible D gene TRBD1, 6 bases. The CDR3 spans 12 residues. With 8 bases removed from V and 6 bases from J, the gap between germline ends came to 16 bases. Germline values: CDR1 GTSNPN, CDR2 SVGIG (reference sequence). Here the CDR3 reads CALEGVRPEAFF. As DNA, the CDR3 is TGTGCCCTTGAGGGGGTGAGGCCTGAAGCTTTCTTT.